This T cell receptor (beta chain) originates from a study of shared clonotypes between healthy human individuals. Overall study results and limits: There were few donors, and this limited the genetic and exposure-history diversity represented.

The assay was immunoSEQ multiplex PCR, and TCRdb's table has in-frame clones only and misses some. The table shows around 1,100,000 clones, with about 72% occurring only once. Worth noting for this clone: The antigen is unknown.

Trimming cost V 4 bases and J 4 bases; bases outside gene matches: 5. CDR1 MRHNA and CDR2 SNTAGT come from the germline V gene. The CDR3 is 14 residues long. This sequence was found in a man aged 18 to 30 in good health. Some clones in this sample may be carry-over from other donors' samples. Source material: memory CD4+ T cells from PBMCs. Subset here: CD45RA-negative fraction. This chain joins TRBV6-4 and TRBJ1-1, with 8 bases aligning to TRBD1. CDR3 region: CASSVSTGATEAFF. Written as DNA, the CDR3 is TGTGCCAGCAGTGTATCGACAGGGGCCACTGAAGCTTTCTTT.